This T cell receptor beta chain was recovered during a study of blood T cell repertoires in COVID-19. Only in-frame clones appear in the TCRdb table, and some are missing; sequencing was by immunoSEQ multiplex PCR. The data show under 150,000 clones, roughly 90% seen once. This CDR3 is 16 amino acids long. The germline CDR1 and CDR2 sequences are LNHDA and SQIVND (reference sequence). V trimming: 3 bases; J trimming: 3 bases; junction bases outside the gene matches: 8. Source material: peripheral blood. The chain couples TRBV19 to TRBJ1-2, with 9 bases that match TRBD1. This receptor was identified in a human donor in a cohort sampled during active COVID-19. The CDR3 DNA reads as TGTGCCAGTAGTATGGAGGACAGGGGCTCATACTATGGCTACACCTTC. Protein product: CASSMEDRGSYYGYTF.